These 24 T cell receptor beta chains were sequenced from one sample in a study of blood T cells in healthy people across ages. The use of a sample-barcoded 5' primer and a J-beta primer mix characterized a second PCR of roughly 7 to 11 cycles. TCRdb analysed the 5' RACE reads with MiXCR anew, one entry per CDR3 protein. This table has 1 million or so distinct CDR3 sequences, around 27% appearing once. These data were also reused for a study on T cells of mothers and their children.

The sequencing sample was made of blood. The receptors were gathered from a girl under 10 years old in good health.

The chain is built from TRBV11-1 and TRBJ2-6; the D is unclear. In germline, CDR1 is SGHAT, CDR2 FQDESV (reference sequence). The CDR3 is 17 residues long. V dropped 1 base and J dropped 0 bases, with 10 bases sitting between them. The CDR3 nucleotides read TGTGCCAGCAGCTTAGAAGTCGGCCACTCTGGGGCCAACGTCCTGACTTTC. This gives the protein CASSLEVGHSGANVLTF.

The chain employs TRBV21-1 and TRBJ1-4; TRBD1 reflects the table's D call only, with no check against the DNA. TRBV21-1 has pseudogene status. This CDR3 has 12 amino acids. CDR3 region: CVWDRGSEKLFF. The CDR3, as DNA: TGTGTCTGGGACAGGGGAAGTGAAAAACTGTTTTTT.

The chain carries TRBV10-3 and TRBJ2-5; 14 nucleotides align to TRBD2. The end of the DNA aligns better with TRBJ2-7, so the J call may be wrong. The CDR3 has 16 residues. Germline V lookup: CDR1 ENHRY, CDR2 SYGVKD. CDR3 coding DNA: TGTGCCATCAGTGAGGCCGGACTAGCGGGGGGAATCGAGCAGTACTTC. It encodes CAISEAGLAGGIEQYF.

In DNA form, the CDR3 reads TGTGCCAGCTCACCGGGACAGGGGGCCACTCTTGGTGAGCAGTTCTTC. This translates into CASSPGQGATLGEQFF. The V gene is TRBV18, the J gene TRBJ2-5, with TRBD1 matching 12 bases. The DNA end is a closer match to TRBJ2-1, so the J assignment may be wrong. CDR3 length: 16 amino acids. Germline V gene sequence: CDR1 KGHSH, CDR2 LQKENI.

Only a few counts were recorded for this clonotype. The rearrangement uses TRBV25-1 and TRBJ2-1; TRBD2 matches at 9 bases. Unmatched junction bases numbered 7, after V lost 2 bases and J lost 8 bases. In germline, CDR1 is MGHDK, CDR2 SYGVNS. CDR3 length: 15 amino acids. The CDR3 region is CASSEPGLAVDEQFF. CDR3 nucleotides: TGTGCCAGCAGTGAACCGGGACTAGCTGTCGATGAGCAGTTCTTC. Based on the CDR3 plus reference TRBV25-1 and TRBJ2-1, the full variable domain is EADIYQTPRYLVIGTGKKITLECSQTMGHDKMYWYQQDPGMELHLIHYSYGVNSTEKGDLSSESTVSRIRTEHFPLTLESARPSHTSQYLCASSEPGLAVDEQFFGPGTRLTVL.

This clonotype has just a few counts. V is TRBV5-1 and J is TRBJ2-5; possibly TRBD2 for D (5 bases). The J call is in doubt because the DNA end fits TRBJ2-1 better. The CDR3 is made up of 14 amino acids. Germline V lookup: CDR1 SGHRS, CDR2 YFSETQ. Here the CDR3 reads CASIPHEGRNEQFF. The CDR3 DNA sequence: TGCGCCAGCATCCCTCACGAGGGCCGCAATGAGCAGTTCTTC.

This clonotype was found a few times. This CDR3 is CASSLARAGGRDTQYF. The CDR3 bases are TGTGCCAGCAGCTTAGCTCGGGCGGGAGGAAGAGATACGCAGTATTTT. The chain employs TRBV7-2 and TRBJ2-3; 8 bases align to TRBD2. The germline gives CDR1 SGHTA, CDR2 FQGNSA. This CDR3 is 16 amino acids long. Trimming removed 0 bases from V and 5 bases from J; junction bases left unmatched: 7.

This chain links TRBV20-1 with TRBJ2-7, with D uncertain. There are 12 residues in the CDR3. Trimming took off 4 bases at V and 2 bases at J, with 9 bases between the two ends. CDR1 and CDR2 (germline): DFQATT, SNEGSKA (reference sequence). CDR3 DNA: TGCAGTGCTACTTGGACGACCTACGAGCAGTACTTC. The encoded protein is CSATWTTYEQYF.

V gene TRBV10-3 combines with J gene TRBJ2-3; TRBD2 aligns across 9 bases. The J segment lost 4 bases and the V segment lost 3 bases, leaving 11 bases of the junction unmatched. CDR3 length equals 17 residues. Germline V lookup: CDR1 ENHRY, CDR2 SYGVKD. This chain's CDR3 is CAISDPIAGEGADTQYF. Here the CDR3 DNA reads TGTGCCATCAGTGATCCGATAGCGGGAGAAGGAGCAGATACGCAGTATTTT.

This chain connects TRBV19 to TRBJ1-2; D is undetermined. Germline CDR1 is LNHDA and CDR2 is SQIVND (reference sequence). This CDR3 contains 13 residues. Trimming stripped 3 bases from V and 5 bases from J, with 10 bases between. CDR3 sequence (DNA): TGTGCCAGTAGTATCGGGCAGGCATATGGCTACACCTTC. This gives the protein CASSIGQAYGYTF. Looking up the rest from reference TRBV19 and TRBJ1-2 gives the full variable domain: DGGITQSPKYLFRKEGQNVTLSCEQNLNHDAMYWYRQDPGQGLRLIYYSQIVNDFQKGDIAEGYSVSREKKESFPLTVTSAQKNPTAFYLCASSIGQAYGYTFGSGTRLTVV.

The chain has TRBV12-3 or TRBV12-4 and TRBJ1-2; 7 bases are shared with TRBD1. This CDR3 has 13 amino acids. The V segment lost 4 bases and the J segment 4 bases; nucleotides outside the gene matches: 3. The DNA of the CDR3 is TGTGCCAGCAGTTCCTGGGACAGCTATGGCTACACCTTC. This gives the protein CASSSWDSYGYTF.

The V call is TRBV12-3 or TRBV12-4, the J call TRBJ2-3; 14 bases are a match to TRBD2. Trimming at V came to 4 bases and at J to 14 bases, leaving 5 bases not matched to a gene. The CDR3 runs 13 residues. The CDR3: CASSSGTSGSTYF. In DNA, the CDR3 is TGTGCCAGCAGTTCCGGGACTAGCGGGAGTACGTATTTT.

This clonotype has more than one count but fewer than ten. The chain joins TRBV7-8 to TRBJ2-1; the match to TRBD2 covers 8 bases. The CDR3 runs to 17 residues. The ends lost 2 bases at V and 4 bases at J; junction bases unmatched: 10. Germline V lookup: CDR1 SGHVS, CDR2 FQNEAQ. The CDR3 here is CASSLFKLAARYNEQFF. The CDR3 nucleotides are TGTGCCAGCAGCTTATTTAAACTAGCGGCACGATACAATGAGCAGTTCTTC.

The sample holds a few counts of this clonotype. The chain joins TRBV7-2 to TRBJ1-3; D is unclear. The CDR3 totals 15 residues. Deletions cut 5 bases from V and 0 bases from J, with 11 bases between. Germline lookup yields CDR1 SGHTA and CDR2 FQGNSA. The CDR3 DNA follows: TGTGCCAGCAGCCCTAAGCCCTTCTCTGGAAACACCATATATTTT. This gives the protein CASSPKPFSGNTIYF.

This clonotype was seen a single time. This chain joins TRBV29-1 and TRBJ2-5, with D perhaps matching TRBD2 (5 bases). Germline CDR1 and CDR2: SQVTM and ANQGSEA. V was cut by 6 bases and J by 5 bases, with 25 bases left in between. This CDR3 is built from 16 residues. CDR3 amino acids: CSVVPALVGFQETQYF. As DNA, the CDR3 is TGCAGCGTAGTTCCTGCACTAGTGGGGTTTCAGGAGACCCAGTACTTC.

The CDR3 DNA is TGTGCCAGCAGTTTAATGGGGACTGAAGCTTTCTTT. This codes for CASSLMGTEAFF. This chain connects TRBV12-3 or TRBV12-4 to TRBJ1-1, with D unclear. CDR3 size: 12 residues. The V and J ends lost 2 bases and 5 bases respectively, with 6 bases between them.

The rearrangement joins TRBV14 to TRBJ2-3, with D tentatively TRBD1 (5 bases). V dropped 5 bases and J dropped 5 bases, with 17 bases sitting between them. CDR3 length equals 15 residues. Germline loops: CDR1 SGHDN, CDR2 FVKESK. As DNA, the CDR3 is TGTGCCAGCAGCGGCGAACAGGTATTCCTAGATACGCAGTATTTT. Its protein product is CASSGEQVFLDTQYF.

The J gene is TRBJ1-2, the V gene TRBV6-1, with D possibly TRBD1 on 6 matching bases. The length of the CDR3 is 16 residues. CDR1 is MNHNS and CDR2 is SASEGT in the germline V gene. V lost 5 bases and J lost 6, with 22 bases in between. CDR3 region: CASSPGGLHDFDGYTF. The CDR3 DNA sequence: TGTGCCAGCAGTCCGGGGGGCTTACACGACTTCGATGGCTACACCTTC.

A few counts support this clonotype. The chain combines TRBV5-1 with TRBJ2-5, with 7 bases that match TRBD1. From germline, CDR1 is SGHRS and CDR2 YFSETQ. V was clipped by 5 bases and J by 2 bases; unmatched bases: 6. CDR3 length equals 14 residues. CDR3 in amino acids: CASRPGQLQETQYF. The CDR3 coding sequence is TGCGCCAGCAGGCCGGGACAGCTTCAAGAGACCCAGTACTTC.

This chain's CDR3 is CASKGARTEAFF. CDR3 DNA sequence: TGTGCCAGCAAGGGGGCCAGAACTGAAGCTTTCTTT. The chain recombines TRBV6-1 with TRBJ1-1; 7 nucleotides line up with TRBD1. The ends lost 7 bases at V and 5 bases at J; junction bases unmatched: 4. CDR1 and CDR2 (germline): MNHNS, SASEGT. The CDR3 consists of 12 residues.

This chain connects TRBV6-5 to TRBJ2-1; 8 bases map to TRBD2. Germline V gene lookup returns CDR1 MNHEY and CDR2 SVGAGI. The J segment lost 4 bases and the V segment lost 3 bases, leaving 8 bases of the junction unmatched. This CDR3 contains 16 residues. CDR3 region: CASSYGPSGLYNEQFF. DNA for the CDR3: TGTGCCAGCAGTTATGGTCCTAGCGGGTTGTACAATGAGCAGTTCTTC.

V usage is TRBV5-1 and J usage is TRBJ2-1; no firm D call. The CDR3 totals 13 residues. Germline V gene lookup returns CDR1 SGHRS and CDR2 YFSETQ. The V and J ends lost 6 bases and 4 bases respectively, with 11 bases between them. DNA of the CDR3: TGCGCCAGCAAGGGCTTGGATTACAATGAGCAGTTCTTC. Protein product: CASKGLDYNEQFF.

Details on this clonotype: At one end the junction does not follow the germline gene, possibly because of a read error. The chain joins TRBV11-3 to TRBJ2-5; a weak D match, TRBD1 (5 bases). The CDR3 extends over 14 amino acids. Germline values: CDR1 SGHNT, CDR2 YENEEA. The CDR3 DNA reads as TGTGCCATCAGCCACCCTTCTCCAGGGGAGACCCAGTACTTC. It encodes CAISHPSPGETQYF.

This clonotype was observed a handful of times. This chain connects TRBV6-5 to TRBJ1-5; unclear D gene. The CDR3 runs to 16 residues. Germline V CDR1 and CDR2: MNHEY, SVGAGI. The V gene lost 0 bases and the J gene lost 4 bases, with 13 bases spanning the gap. This CDR3 reads CASSYSYLAGNQPQHF. CDR3 DNA: TGTGCCAGCAGTTACTCATACTTGGCGGGAAATCAGCCCCAGCATTTT.